This T cell receptor beta chain emerged from a study of T-cell reconstitution after alpha-beta-depleted transplantation in children. Study-wide points: By one year post-transplant, T-cell counts and diversity largely arose from T cells that were newly produced. Expanded graft clones, several hundred of them, were reportedly the source of alpha-beta T cells about two months after transplant.

This clonotype has only a few counts. Antigen specificity is unknown. Unique molecular identifiers were used to barcode this TCRbeta library. TCRdb reprocessed the PCR reads via MiXCR and lists one record per CDR3 protein. Here the sample spans roughly 310,000 distinct CDR3 sequences, roughly 21% being singletons. The CDR3 spans 15 residues. Between the trimmed V and J ends, which lost 3 bases and 1 base, there was a span of 12 bases. Sequencing used PBMCs, mostly from graft donor cells, obtained 180 days after TCRalphabeta/CD19-depleted stem cell transplant. This rearrangement joins TRBV12-3 or TRBV12-4 to TRBJ2-5; D not certain. This sequence was found in a male patient younger than 18 who had a stem cell transplant for acute lymphoblastic leukemia, so the T cells may come from the graft donor. In DNA form, the CDR3 reads TGTGCCAGCAGTTTGTGGTCCCAGGCCCAAGAGACCCAGTACTTC. The encoded protein is CASSLWSQAQETQYF.